This TCR beta chain came from a study of T cells in Graves' hyperthyroidism and ophthalmopathy. Notes on the study in general: Within blood appeared most thyroid clonotypes that had expanded above 0.001.

TCR beta CDR3 regions were amplified from RNA. HTBI primers were employed in a first-round RT-PCR of the TCR CDR3. One entry per CDR3 protein, called by TCRdb with MiXCR from the multiplex PCR reads. This table holds 700,000 or so distinct CDR3 sequences, about a sixth found once. The study defined stable Graves' hyperthyroidism as no ophthalmopathy progression within 18 months. This clonotype was found a few times. The antigen remains undetermined. CDR1 is LNHNV and CDR2 is YYDKDF in the germline V gene (reference sequence). V lost 4 bases to trimming and J lost 2 bases; unmatched junction nucleotides: 8. The CDR3 consists of 16 residues.

The sample taken for sequencing was blood. V is TRBV15 and J is TRBJ2-7; 10 bases line up with TRBD1. The source of this sequence is a young man with Graves' hyperthyroidism. The CDR3 DNA reads as TGTGCCACCAGCAATATTCGACAGGGGGCCGCCTACGAGCAGTACTTC. Amino acid sequence: CATSNIRQGAAYEQYF.